Listed here are 25 T cell receptor beta chains from one sample, sequenced in a study of cytomegalovirus exposure and HLA in healthy donors. The protocol was immunoSEQ multiplex PCR, while the TCRdb copy is restricted to in-frame clones and leaves out a portion. The sample consists of 250,000 to 400,000 clones, about nine tenths of them appearing once. The sequenced sample was PBMCs. These receptors came from a woman in her twenties or thirties in good health and CMV-seropositive.

V gene TRBV13 combines with J gene TRBJ2-7, with D possibly TRBD1 on 7 matching bases. V was cut by 3 bases and J by 0 bases, with 15 bases left in between. This CDR3 has 16 amino acids. Germline CDR1 and CDR2: PRHDT and FYEKMQ (reference sequence). The CDR3 here is CASSLIQGGASYEQYF. The CDR3 DNA sequence: TGTGCCAGCAGCTTGATCCAGGGGGGCGCCTCCTACGAGCAGTACTTC.

The rearrangement links TRBV6-6 to TRBJ1-3; 7 bases map to TRBD1. Trimming removed 7 bases from V and 2 bases from J; junction bases left unmatched: 5. The CDR3 is 14 residues long. CDR1 MNHNY and CDR2 SVGAGI come from the germline V gene (reference sequence). The CDR3 region is CASTMTGTGNTIYF. The DNA of the CDR3 is TGTGCCAGCACCATGACAGGGACTGGAAACACCATATATTTT.

The chain is built from TRBV6-5 and TRBJ2-5; the D gene could be TRBD1 or TRBD2 (6 bases each). Germline values: CDR1 MNHEY, CDR2 SVGAGI. This CDR3 contains 15 residues. With 7 bases removed from V and 1 base from J, the gap between germline ends came to 16 bases. In DNA form, the CDR3 reads TGTGCCAGCAAGGGGGGATTTTGGGTCCAAGAGACCCAGTACTTC. It is translated as CASKGGFWVQETQYF.

The sample holds one count of this clone. This chain connects TRBV7-3 to TRBJ1-1; D ambiguous. The germline CDR1 and CDR2 sequences are SGHTA and FQGTGA. The CDR3 has 14 residues. V was pared by 2 bases and J by 1 base, with 8 bases between. CDR3 DNA sequence: TGTGCCAGCAGCTTAGGGCTAGCGAACACTGAAGCTTTCTTT. This gives the protein CASSLGLANTEAFF.

The chain combines TRBV28 with TRBJ2-1; TRBD2 matches at 8 bases. V was clipped by 5 bases and J by 5 bases; unmatched bases: 11. CDR1 is MDHEN, CDR2 SYDVKM, per germline. CDR3 length: 16 amino acids. The CDR3 here is CASSPSLAGVNNEQFF. CDR3 in DNA: TGTGCCAGCAGTCCGTCGCTAGCGGGTGTAAACAATGAGCAGTTCTTC.

The chain employs TRBV15 and TRBJ1-6, with TRBD1 matching 10 bases. The length of the CDR3 is 19 residues. Germline V gene lookup returns CDR1 LNHNV and CDR2 YYDKDF (reference sequence). Germline trimming cut 0 bases from V and 5 bases from J; bases unmatched to any gene: 10. The CDR3 bases are TGTGCCACCAGCAGAGATTTGACAGGGGGCAAAACGGATAATTCACCCCTCCACTTT. Translation gives CATSRDLTGGKTDNSPLHF.

CDR3 in amino acids: CASSNNAGTSGRAPTYEQYF. CDR3 bases: TGTGCCAGCAGTAACAACGCCGGGACTAGCGGGAGGGCACCCACCTACGAGCAGTACTTC. The chain recombines TRBV28 with TRBJ2-7, with TRBD2 identical over 16 bases. After removal of 5 bases from V and 2 bases from J, the junction contained 15 bases not matched to a gene. CDR3 length: 20 residues. Germline CDR1 and CDR2: MDHEN and SYDVKM. The full variable domain, completed using reference TRBV28 and TRBJ2-7, is DVKVTQSSRYLVKRTGEKVFLECVQDMDHENMFWYRQDPGLGLRLIYFSYDVKMKEKGDIPEGYSVSREKKERFSLILESASTNQTSMYLCASSNNAGTSGRAPTYEQYFGPGTRLTVT.

This clone was recorded a few times. The chain has TRBV13 and TRBJ2-7; TRBD2 matches at 9 bases. The length of the CDR3 is 14 residues. Germline CDR1 PRHDT, CDR2 FYEKMQ (reference sequence). The V gene end was trimmed by 5 bases and the J gene end by 5 bases; junction bases not matched to a gene: 7. The CDR3 DNA reads TGTGCCAGCAGCCTCGGGACTAGCCGCCACGAGCAGTACTTC. Its protein product is CASSLGTSRHEQYF.

This clone was seen only once. The rearrangement uses TRBV27 and TRBJ1-2, with 10 bases fitting TRBD1. The CDR3 extends over 14 amino acids. V lost 5 bases and J lost 5; bases outside the gene matches: 5. Germline assignment: CDR1 MNHEY and CDR2 SMNVEV (reference sequence). Here the CDR3 reads CASSPRTGGYGYTF. The CDR3 DNA sequence: TGTGCCAGCAGTCCGAGGACAGGGGGGTATGGCTACACCTTC.

This clone was observed a few times. J is TRBJ1-6 and V is TRBV5-1; D is undetermined. The CDR3 covers 14 residues. V lost 4 bases to trimming and J lost 2 bases, with 7 bases between them. Germline V lookup: CDR1 SGHRS, CDR2 YFSETQ. CDR3 nucleotides: TGCGCCAGCAGCGACGATACCTATAATTCACCCCTCCACTTT. Translation gives CASSDDTYNSPLHF. The entire variable domain, with the rest obtained from reference TRBV5-1 and TRBJ1-6, is as follows: KAGVTQTPRYLIKTRGQQVTLSCSPISGHRSVSWYQQTPGQGLQFLFEYFSETQRNKGNFPGRFSGRQFSNSRSEMNVSTLELGDSALYLCASSDDTYNSPLHFGNGTRLTVT.

With respect to this clone: Its ends do not fully match the called genes, so a read error is possible. V and J are TRBV11-2 and TRBJ2-7; 9 bases match TRBD2. CDR1 is SGHAT and CDR2 is FQNNGV in the germline V gene. The CDR3 contains 15 residues. For the CDR3, the DNA is TGTGCCAGCAGCTTAGATCTAGCGGGGTCTTACGGGCAGTACTTC. Translation gives CASSLDLAGSYGQYF.

V gene TRBV9 combines with J gene TRBJ1-4, with D hard to call. V was cut by 7 bases and J by 7 bases, with 5 bases left in between. Germline V CDR1 and CDR2: SGDLS, YYNGEE. CDR3 length: 10 amino acids. CDR3 sequence reads: CASGGEKLFF. Here the CDR3 DNA reads TGTGCCAGCGGTGGTGAAAAACTGTTTTTT.

This chain joins TRBV7-2 and TRBJ2-7; no clear D. Germline V gene sequence: CDR1 SGHTA, CDR2 FQGNSA. The CDR3 spans 17 residues. With 1 base removed from V and 0 bases from J, the gap between germline ends came to 16 bases. CDR3 bases: TGTGCCAGCAGCTTAGGGGCTGGAAATAAGGTCTCCTACGAGCAGTACTTC. It encodes CASSLGAGNKVSYEQYF.

The rearrangement links TRBV10-3 to TRBJ2-5; D is unresolved. This CDR3 has 12 amino acids. The germline V gene has CDR1 ENHRY and CDR2 SYGVKD. With 11 bases removed from V and 4 bases from J, the gap between germline ends came to 14 bases. The chain's CDR3 is CAASYAGETQYF. DNA for the CDR3: TGTGCCGCCTCGTACGCTGGAGAGACCCAGTACTTC.

The CDR3 sequence is CASSESGRTYYEQYF. DNA of the CDR3: TGTGCCAGCAGTGAATCAGGACGGACCTACTACGAGCAGTACTTC. The gene calls are TRBV6-1 and TRBJ2-7; D uncertain. The V end lost 2 bases, the J end lost 3 bases, and 14 bases lay between the germline ends. From germline, CDR1 is MNHNS and CDR2 SASEGT. This CDR3 has 15 residues.

The gene calls are TRBV7-2 and TRBJ2-3; D is uncertain. CDR3 size: 11 residues. The germline V gene has CDR1 SGHTA and CDR2 FQGNSA. V was cut by 6 bases and J by 8 bases, with 9 bases left in between. This CDR3 is CASRGLSTQYF. CDR3 nucleotides: TGTGCCAGCAGGGGTTTGTCTACGCAGTATTTT.

V is TRBV7-2 and J is TRBJ2-7, with 12 nucleotides matching TRBD1. CDR1 SGHTA and CDR2 FQGNSA come from the germline V gene. V lost 6 bases and J lost 3; bases outside the gene matches: 9. This CDR3 contains 16 residues. The CDR3 DNA reads as TGTGCCAGCAGGGAGGCCGGGACAGGGGGCTTCTACGAGCAGTACTTC. Translation gives CASREAGTGGFYEQYF.

The J gene is TRBJ2-4, the V gene TRBV4-1; TRBD2 might be the D (5 bases). Germline CDR1 MGHRA, CDR2 YSYEKL. The CDR3 runs to 15 residues. Between the trimmed V and J ends, which lost 5 bases and 6 bases, there was a span of 17 bases. In DNA form, the CDR3 reads TGCGCCAGCAGCTCGTTAATCGGAAGCGGAAACATTCAGTACTTC. Its protein is CASSSLIGSGNIQYF.

CDR3 DNA: TGTGCCAGCAGTGGGACTAGCGGAGGTGGAGATACGCAGTATTTT. This sequence encodes CASSGTSGGGDTQYF. V and J are TRBV6-1 and TRBJ2-3, with TRBD2 identical over 10 bases. V lost 4 bases, J lost 5 bases, and 6 bases stayed unmatched. CDR1 and CDR2 from the germline V gene are MNHNS and SASEGT. The CDR3 totals 15 residues.

The rearrangement uses TRBV1 and TRBJ2-1; TRBD2 reflects the table's D call only, with no check against the DNA. TRBV1 is assigned pseudogene status. The CDR3 covers 17 residues. For the CDR3, the DNA is TGCACCAGCAGTCGAGGGCGGGAGGGCCCTCGTGACAATGAGCAGTTCTTC. Encoded protein: CTSSRGREGPRDNEQFF.

The chain uses TRBV7-8 and TRBJ2-7; TRBD1 is a possible D gene (6 bases). V shed 5 bases and J shed 3 bases, with 14 bases lying between them. Germline assignment: CDR1 SGHVS and CDR2 FQNEAQ. This CDR3 comprises 14 residues. CDR3 loop: CASSHRDTDYEQYF. DNA for the CDR3: TGTGCCAGCAGCCATAGGGACACGGACTACGAGCAGTACTTC.

The chain uses TRBV6-1 and TRBJ1-5; D perhaps matches TRBD1 (5 bases). The CDR3 runs to 14 residues. Germline V gives CDR1 MNHNS, CDR2 SASEGT. V gave up 6 bases and J gave up 4 bases, with 13 bases separating them. CDR3 protein: CASRTGALNQPQHF. For the CDR3, the DNA is TGTGCCAGCAGGACCGGGGCATTGAATCAGCCCCAGCATTTT.

The J gene is TRBJ1-6, the V gene TRBV7-2; the D is unclear. Germline CDR1 is SGHTA and CDR2 is FQGNSA. The CDR3 is made up of 13 amino acids. V was trimmed by 5 bases and J by 7 bases, leaving 9 bases between them. The CDR3 DNA follows: TGTGCCAGCAGCACAAACAGCAATTCACCCCTCCACTTT. It yields the protein CASSTNSNSPLHF.

This chain links TRBV29-1 with TRBJ2-6; D is ambiguous. Germline V gene data show CDR1 as SQVTM and CDR2 as ANQGSEA. The V end lost 2 bases, the J end lost 4 bases, and 12 bases lay between the germline ends. The CDR3 spans 15 residues. The CDR3 reads CSVEPGSPGANVLTF. The CDR3 DNA reads as TGCAGCGTTGAACCAGGCTCTCCAGGGGCCAACGTCCTGACTTTC.

The chain carries TRBV27 and TRBJ2-5, with TRBD2 matching 7 bases. This CDR3 has 12 amino acids. Trimming at V came to 6 bases and at J to 7 bases, leaving 5 bases not matched to a gene. CDR1 and CDR2 (germline): MNHEY, SMNVEV (reference sequence). CDR3 DNA: TGTGCCAGCAGCGAGGGGAGGGGGACCCAGTACTTC. This gives the protein CASSEGRGTQYF.